One and the same sample provided the 13 T cell receptor beta chains below, sequenced in a study of blood T cell repertoires in COVID-19. The table came from immunoSEQ multiplex PCR; TCRdb's copy has only in-frame clones and leaves some out. The sample contains about 140,000 clones, 88% of which appear only once. The material sequenced was peripheral blood. Receptors originate from a woman between 45 and 60 years old with acute or convalescent COVID-19.

The V gene is TRBV5-6, the J gene TRBJ1-4, with no clear D. Germline V gene data show CDR1 as SGHDT and CDR2 as YYEEEE. CDR3 size: 16 residues. Trimming cost V 0 bases and J 0 bases, with 9 bases left between them. CDR3 DNA sequence: TGTGCCAGCAGCTTGGTTGGTAGTGCAACTAATGAAAAACTGTTTTTT. This codes for CASSLVGSATNEKLFF.

This clone has a handful of counts. The chain couples TRBV12-3 or TRBV12-4 to TRBJ1-2; D call uncertain. V was trimmed by 10 bases and J by 1 base, leaving 7 bases between them. The length of the CDR3 is 11 residues. CDR3 sequence: CAKRSNYGYTF. Written as DNA, the CDR3 is TGTGCCAAAAGGAGTAACTATGGCTACACCTTC.

The V and J genes are TRBV7-8 and TRBJ1-2; tentative D call: TRBD1 (6 bases). The CDR3 length is 14 residues. Germline assignment: CDR1 SGHVS and CDR2 FQNEAQ. V lost 2 bases and J lost 7, with 14 bases in between. The CDR3 protein is CASSLTQQGPGYTF. DNA for the CDR3: TGTGCCAGCAGCTTAACCCAGCAGGGGCCTGGCTACACCTTC.

This chain uses TRBV19 with TRBJ1-2, with D possibly matching TRBD1 (5 bases). CDR3 length: 13 amino acids. V gave up 4 bases and J gave up 1 base, with 7 bases separating them. Germline lookup yields CDR1 LNHDA and CDR2 SQIVND (reference sequence). The chain's CDR3 is CASSTDNNYGYTF. In DNA form, the CDR3 reads TGTGCCAGTAGTACGGACAATAACTATGGCTACACCTTC.

This clone was counted a few times. The CDR3 nucleotides read TGTGCCAGTAGTATTCCCAATAGCAATCAGCCCCAGCATTTT. Its protein is CASSIPNSNQPQHF. The chain joins TRBV19 to TRBJ1-5; D gene unclear. This CDR3 region has 14 residues. V was pared by 3 bases and J by 0 bases, with 6 bases between. Germline V lookup: CDR1 LNHDA, CDR2 SQIVND (reference sequence).

This rearrangement joins TRBV14 to TRBJ1-1, with 8 bases fitting TRBD1. The CDR3 is made up of 15 amino acids. The germline gives CDR1 SGHDN, CDR2 FVKESK. V lost 0 bases and J lost 7; bases outside the gene matches: 7. This chain's CDR3 is CASSQDRTGGIEAFF. The CDR3 nucleotides are TGTGCCAGCAGCCAAGATCGTACAGGGGGAATTGAAGCTTTCTTT.

This clone was observed a single time. This chain links TRBV19 with TRBJ1-1; 7 nucleotides align to TRBD1. The CDR3 spans 12 residues. Per the germline V gene, CDR1 is LNHDA and CDR2 is SQIVND (reference sequence). The V gene end was trimmed by 8 bases and the J gene end by 5 bases; junction bases not matched to a gene: 5. The CDR3 is CASRTGWTEAFF. The DNA for the CDR3 is TGTGCCAGTCGGACAGGTTGGACTGAAGCTTTCTTT.

The J gene is TRBJ1-4, the V gene TRBV6-5; 7 positions match TRBD1. V trimming: 2 bases; J trimming: 8 bases; junction bases outside the gene matches: 5. Germline V CDR1 and CDR2: MNHEY, SVGAGI. The CDR3 totals 14 residues. CDR3 nucleotide sequence: TGTGCCAGCAGTTACGAAGGGACAGAGGAAAAACTGTTTTTT. It is translated as CASSYEGTEEKLFF.

J is TRBJ2-5 and V is TRBV20-1; 7 bases map to TRBD1. The V segment lost 3 bases and the J segment 4 bases; nucleotides outside the gene matches: 8. The length of the CDR3 is 14 residues. The germline gives CDR1 DFQATT, CDR2 SNEGSKA (reference sequence). CDR3 protein: CSASAQTGRETQYF. The CDR3 DNA reads TGCAGTGCTAGTGCGCAGACAGGGAGAGAGACCCAGTACTTC.

This chain links TRBV18 with TRBJ2-7, with unresolved D. CDR1 and CDR2 from the germline V gene are KGHSH and LQKENI. Trimming pared 8 bases from V and 2 bases from J, leaving 13 bases between. The CDR3 length is 13 residues. In DNA form, the CDR3 reads TGTGCCAGCGCGTCTACAGACACCTACGAGCAGTACTTC. Its protein is CASASTDTYEQYF.

V is TRBV18 and J is TRBJ1-3; D gene ambiguous. V was cut by 3 bases and J by 0 bases, with 15 bases left in between. Germline CDR1 reads KGHSH; CDR2 reads LQKENI. The CDR3 has 17 amino acids. The DNA for the CDR3 is TGTGCCAGCTCACCGTCGACGGACTACAGCTCTGGAAACACCATATATTTT. As protein: CASSPSTDYSSGNTIYF.

The chain combines TRBV19 with TRBJ2-7; TRBD2 agrees at 11 bases. CDR1 is LNHDA and CDR2 is SQIVND in the germline V gene (reference sequence). V gave up 5 bases and J gave up 0 bases; unmatched junction bases: 6. This CDR3 has 16 residues. The CDR3 DNA sequence: TGTGCCAGTAGTGCCAGACTAGCGGGAAGCTCCTACGAGCAGTACTTC. Amino acid sequence: CASSARLAGSSYEQYF.

The rearrangement links TRBV10-2 to TRBJ2-6, with a tentative D call TRBD2 (5 bases). The CDR3 has 15 amino acids. V gave up 8 bases and J gave up 0 bases, with 11 bases separating them. Germline-derived CDR1 and CDR2 are WSHSY and SAAADI. This chain's CDR3 is CASGGRYSGANVLTF. Here the CDR3 DNA reads TGCGCCAGCGGAGGACGGTACTCTGGGGCCAACGTCCTGACTTTC.